Listed here are 15 T cell receptor beta chains from one sample, sequenced in a study of T cell repertoires in cytomegalovirus infection. MiXCR, run by TCRdb on the reads, gives a single entry per CDR3 protein. Altogether about 300,000 distinct CDR3 sequences are present, about a tenth being singletons, with the ten largest covering around 2.4%. Sequencing was carried out using PBMCs. All receptors derive from a human donor in good health (CMV status not recorded). Some clones in this sample may be carry-over from other donors' samples.

This clonotype came up many times. The chain uses TRBV20-1 and TRBJ2-2; D is possibly TRBD2 (6 bases). Trimming took 2 bases from V and 4 from J, leaving 11 bases between them. The CDR3 contains 14 residues. The germline CDR1 and CDR2 sequences are DFQATT and SNEGSKA (reference sequence). CDR3 amino acids: CSARRQGGTGELFF. The CDR3, as DNA: TGCAGTGCTAGAAGGCAGGGAGGCACCGGGGAGCTGTTTTTT.

This clonotype was recorded many times. V and J are TRBV11-3 and TRBJ2-2; D is unclear. The CDR3 has 15 amino acids. Between the trimmed V and J ends, which lost 1 base and 5 bases, there was a span of 11 bases. CDR1 SGHNT and CDR2 YENEEA come from the germline V gene. The CDR3 nucleotides read TGTGCCAGCAGCTTAGTCGGAAGTGGGACCGGGGAGCTGTTTTTT. Translated, it gives CASSLVGSGTGELFF.

This clonotype appeared many times. The chain carries TRBV9 and TRBJ1-5; D is ambiguous. Trimming stripped 1 base from V and 2 bases from J, with 10 bases between. Germline V gene sequence: CDR1 SGDLS, CDR2 YYNGEE. CDR3 size: 15 residues. The CDR3 sequence is CASSVSGSRNQPQHF. As DNA, the CDR3 is TGTGCCAGCAGCGTAAGCGGATCCCGCAATCAGCCCCAGCATTTT.

The J gene is TRBJ2-1, the V gene TRBV20-1, with 8 bases that match TRBD1. This CDR3 comprises 14 residues. Germline V lookup: CDR1 DFQATT, CDR2 SNEGSKA (reference sequence). V was pared by 2 bases and J by 1 base, with 1 base of the junction left unmatched. This chain's CDR3 is CSARTGGSYNEQFF. The CDR3 region has the DNA TGCAGTGCTAGAACAGGGGGTTCCTACAATGAGCAGTTCTTC.

Turning to this clonotype: A much larger clone sits a single nucleotide away, making a read error possible. V is TRBV6-4 and J is TRBJ2-3; 7 nucleotides agree with TRBD2. CDR3 size: 15 residues. Germline lookup yields CDR1 MRHNA and CDR2 SNTAGT. The CDR3 sequence: CTSSARGVSTDTQYF. The CDR3, as DNA: TGTACCAGCAGTGCTCGGGGGGTTAGCACAGATACGCAGTATTTT.

The sample holds many counts of this clonotype. The chain employs TRBV19 and TRBJ2-1; D call uncertain. Trimming stripped 5 bases from V and 5 bases from J, with 16 bases between. This CDR3 has 15 amino acids. CDR1 is LNHDA, CDR2 SQIVND, per germline (reference sequence). The chain's CDR3 is CASSPLMLGNNEQFF. The DNA for the CDR3 is TGTGCCAGTAGTCCATTGATGTTGGGAAACAATGAGCAGTTCTTC.

This clonotype turned up a few times. This chain links TRBV6-5 with TRBJ1-1; the D gene is possibly TRBD1 (5 bases). The germline V and J ends were trimmed by 5 bases and 3 bases, with 10 bases remaining between them. The germline V gene has CDR1 MNHEY and CDR2 SVGAGI. The CDR3 consists of 13 residues. CDR3: CASSPGTHTEAFF. As DNA, the CDR3 is TGTGCCAGCAGTCCTGGGACGCACACTGAAGCTTTCTTT.

This clonotype was observed many times. The J gene is TRBJ2-1, the V gene TRBV6-1; 7 bases are shared with TRBD1. Looked up from germline, CDR1 is MNHNS and CDR2 is SASEGT. J lost 8 bases, V lost 8 bases, and 12 bases had no gene match. The CDR3 spans 14 residues. The CDR3 region has the DNA TGTGCCAGCCAGAGGGGGACAGTTCAACATGAGCAGTTCTTC. Translation gives CASQRGTVQHEQFF.

In its sample, this clonotype was seen many times. V gene TRBV28 combines with J gene TRBJ2-3, with TRBD1 as a possible D gene (5 bases). The CDR3 spans 16 residues. Germline V gives CDR1 MDHEN, CDR2 SYDVKM. Trimming pared 5 bases from V and 0 bases from J, leaving 15 bases between. Written as DNA, the CDR3 is TGTGCCAGCAGTCTCAGACAGTACCCTAGCACAGATACGCAGTATTTT. Translation gives CASSLRQYPSTDTQYF.

This clonotype has a count of ten or more. V usage is TRBV7-9 and J usage is TRBJ1-4, with 11 bases lining up with TRBD1. This CDR3 contains 18 residues. Trimming cost V 2 bases and J 5 bases; bases outside gene matches: 10. CDR1 is SEHNR, CDR2 FQNEAQ, per germline (reference sequence). The CDR3 DNA is TGTGCCAGCAGCTTACCGAAAGCCGGGACAGGGGGAAATGAAAAACTGTTTTTT. Residues: CASSLPKAGTGGNEKLFF.

V usage is TRBV20-1 and J usage is TRBJ2-1, with D possibly matching TRBD2 (5 bases). Trimming stripped 0 bases from V and 9 bases from J, with 15 bases between. Germline V lookup: CDR1 DFQATT, CDR2 SNEGSKA (reference sequence). The CDR3 totals 14 residues. CDR3 in amino acids: CSARDRGYRSEQFF. As DNA, the CDR3 is TGCAGTGCTAGAGATCGAGGGTACCGTAGTGAGCAGTTCTTC.

Ten or more counts support this clonotype. This rearrangement joins TRBV6-1 to TRBJ1-2; tentative D call: TRBD1 (5 bases). CDR1 and CDR2 from the germline V gene are MNHNS and SASEGT. This CDR3 has 13 residues. Trimming left V 7 bases short and J 4 bases short, with 13 bases between. CDR3 nucleotide sequence: TGTGCCAGCACTACCGGGACTTCCTATGGCTACACCTTC. Protein: CASTTGTSYGYTF.

This clonotype was seen at least ten times. The V and J genes are TRBV7-2 and TRBJ2-3, with TRBD2 as a possible D gene (6 bases). CDR1 SGHTA and CDR2 FQGNSA come from the germline V gene. Trimming shortened V by 5 bases and J by 4 bases, and 16 bases separated the two germline ends. The CDR3 is 15 amino acids. The CDR3 is CASSQAVLAPDTQYF. DNA of the CDR3: TGTGCCAGCAGCCAGGCGGTACTAGCCCCAGATACGCAGTATTTT.

This clonotype was recorded a few times. The genes are TRBV6-5 and TRBJ1-4, with 9 bases that match TRBD1. This CDR3 region has 15 residues. Trimming cost V 4 bases and J 11 bases; bases outside gene matches: 11. Germline V gene data show CDR1 as MNHEY and CDR2 as SVGAGI. Written as DNA, the CDR3 is TGTGCCAGCAGTTTCGAAGGACAGGGGATGGGGAAACTGTTTTTT. It translates to CASSFEGQGMGKLFF.

This rearrangement joins TRBV10-3 to TRBJ2-1; no clear D gene. Per germline, CDR1 ENHRY and CDR2 SYGVKD. This CDR3 region has 15 residues. V was trimmed by 4 bases and J by 0 bases, leaving 10 bases between them. CDR3 sequence: CAISGESNSYNEQFF. CDR3 in DNA: TGTGCCATCAGTGGAGAGAGCAACTCCTACAATGAGCAGTTCTTC.